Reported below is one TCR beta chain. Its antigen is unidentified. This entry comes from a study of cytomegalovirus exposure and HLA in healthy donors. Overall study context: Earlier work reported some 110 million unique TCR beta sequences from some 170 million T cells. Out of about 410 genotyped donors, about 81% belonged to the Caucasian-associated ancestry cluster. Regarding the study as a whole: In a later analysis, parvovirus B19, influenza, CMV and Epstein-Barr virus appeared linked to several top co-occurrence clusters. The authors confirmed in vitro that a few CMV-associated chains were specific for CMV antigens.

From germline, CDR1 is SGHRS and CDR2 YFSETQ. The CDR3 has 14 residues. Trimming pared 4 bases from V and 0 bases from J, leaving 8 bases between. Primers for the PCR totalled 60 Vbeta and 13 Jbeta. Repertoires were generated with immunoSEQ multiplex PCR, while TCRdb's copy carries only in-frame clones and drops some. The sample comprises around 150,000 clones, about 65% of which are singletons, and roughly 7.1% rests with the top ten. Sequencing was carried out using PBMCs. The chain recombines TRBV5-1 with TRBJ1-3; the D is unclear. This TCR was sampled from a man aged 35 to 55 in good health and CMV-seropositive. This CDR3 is CASSKGVSGNTIYF. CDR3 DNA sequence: TGCGCCAGCAGCAAGGGAGTCTCTGGAAACACCATATATTTT.